This TCR beta chain was observed in a study of blood T cells in healthy people across ages. The use of a sample-barcoded 5' primer and a J-beta primer mix characterized a second PCR of roughly 7 to 12 cycles. TCRdb independently ran MiXCR on the 5' RACE reads; one entry per CDR3 protein. The data contain approximately 900,000 distinct CDR3 sequences, roughly 29% of them singletons. The germline V gene encodes CDR1 MGHDK and CDR2 SYGVNS. Trimming took off 1 base at V and 2 bases at J, with 15 bases between the two ends. This CDR3 has 16 residues. This clonotype was seen at least ten times. This sample was shared with a second study, whose subject was T cells of mothers and their children.

V usage is TRBV25-1 and J usage is TRBJ2-7; the D gene is possibly TRBD1 (6 bases). The sample taken for sequencing was blood. The clonotype comes from a woman aged 40 to 55 in good health. The CDR3 sequence: CASSEWTKQGPYEQYF. The CDR3 DNA sequence: TGTGCCAGCAGTGAATGGACGAAACAGGGCCCCTACGAGCAGTACTTC.